This T cell receptor beta chain appears in the sequencing data of a study of blood T cell repertoires in COVID-19. Study-wide context: The United States, Italy and Spain supplied acute and convalescent COVID-19 samples. The analysed material was cDNA or gDNA that came from T cells, B-cell-depleted T cells, or PBMCs.

In the study's own analysis: Estimated nucleated cell counts came from reference gene primer amplification. TCRdb's copy holds only in-frame clones and misses some; the assay was immunoSEQ multiplex PCR. V and J calls and clone size come straight from that table; D and trimming were deduced from the DNA. The sample holds 130,000 to 150,000 clones; more than 75% are singletons and the top ten take around 4.4%. The CDR3 totals 16 residues. Germline values: CDR1 GTSNPN, CDR2 SVGIG (reference sequence). Losses at the gene ends were 7 bases for V and 4 bases for J; bases not matched to a gene: 13. J is TRBJ2-1 and V is TRBV30; 10 nucleotides match TRBD2. The source of this sequence is a man aged 60-69 years with acute or convalescent COVID-19. Sequenced input: peripheral blood. CDR3 region: CALNPARAGGYNEQFF. The CDR3 region has the DNA TGTGCCTTGAACCCGGCAAGAGCGGGAGGGTACAATGAGCAGTTCTTC.